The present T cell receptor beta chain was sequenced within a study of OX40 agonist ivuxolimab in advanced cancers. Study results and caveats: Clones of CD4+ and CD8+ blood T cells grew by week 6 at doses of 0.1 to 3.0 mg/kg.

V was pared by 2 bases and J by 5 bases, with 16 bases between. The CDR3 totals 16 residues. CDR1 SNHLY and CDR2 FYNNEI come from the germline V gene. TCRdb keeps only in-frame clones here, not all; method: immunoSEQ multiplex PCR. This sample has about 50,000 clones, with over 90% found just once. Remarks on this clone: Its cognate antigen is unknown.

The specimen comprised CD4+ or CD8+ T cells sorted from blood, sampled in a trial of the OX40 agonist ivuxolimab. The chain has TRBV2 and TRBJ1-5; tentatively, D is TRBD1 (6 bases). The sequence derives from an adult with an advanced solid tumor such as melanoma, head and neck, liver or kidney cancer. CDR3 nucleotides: TGTGCCAGCAGTGAAATAGGCAGGGGAGTCGATCAGCCCCAGCATTTT. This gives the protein CASSEIGRGVDQPQHF.